The 24 T cell receptor beta chains below come from one sample, sequenced in a study of shared clonotypes between healthy human individuals. Repertoires were generated with immunoSEQ multiplex PCR, while TCRdb's copy carries only in-frame clones and drops some. The table includes about 600,000 clones, about 97% detected once. The material sequenced was naive CD4+ T cells sorted from blood. Sample subset: CD45RA+ positively selected. The source is a young woman in good health.

This rearrangement joins TRBV11-3 to TRBJ2-7, with D perhaps TRBD2 (5 bases). V dropped 5 bases and J dropped 0 bases, with 8 bases sitting between them. The germline V gene has CDR1 SGHNT and CDR2 YENEEA. The CDR3 runs 13 residues. CDR3 protein: CASSLRGSYEQYF. The CDR3 coding sequence is TGTGCCAGCAGCCTCCGGGGCTCCTACGAGCAGTACTTC.

This chain connects TRBV7-2 to TRBJ1-2; the D gene is possibly TRBD1 (5 bases). This CDR3 is built from 16 residues. Trimming stripped 0 bases from V and 0 bases from J, with 11 bases between. The V gene's germline CDR1 is SGHTA and CDR2 FQGNSA. The CDR3 DNA reads TGTGCCAGCAGCTTAGCACATCAAGGGGCTAACTATGGCTACACCTTC. Protein: CASSLAHQGANYGYTF.

A word on this clone: Other DNA sequences of this sample code for an identical CDR3. The chain carries TRBV6-6 and TRBJ2-7; 11 positions match TRBD2. The CDR3 totals 15 residues. Germline CDR1 and CDR2: MNHNY and SVGAGI (reference sequence). After removal of 2 bases from V and 2 bases from J, the junction contained 2 bases not matched to a gene. The CDR3 DNA is TGTGCCAGCAGTTACCGGGGACTAGCGGCCTACGAGCAGTACTTC. It encodes CASSYRGLAAYEQYF.

The chain uses TRBV5-1 and TRBJ2-5, with D tentatively TRBD1 (5 bases). CDR1 and CDR2 from the germline V gene are SGHRS and YFSETQ. Trimming took 0 bases from V and 5 from J, leaving 11 bases between them. The CDR3 consists of 14 residues. Written as DNA, the CDR3 is TGCGCCAGCAGCTTGGAGGCAGGGCGGGAGACCCAGTACTTC. It specifies CASSLEAGRETQYF.

The chain joins TRBV7-2 to TRBJ2-7, with 7 bases identical to TRBD2. Germline values: CDR1 SGHTA, CDR2 FQGNSA. The CDR3 is made up of 17 amino acids. V shed 5 bases, J shed 0 bases, and the junction held 13 bases outside the gene matches. The CDR3 loop is CASSPGPSGTSSYEQYF. The CDR3 DNA follows: TGTGCCAGCAGCCCAGGACCGAGCGGGACCAGCTCCTACGAGCAGTACTTC.

The chain is built from TRBV19 and TRBJ2-5, with 7 bases that match TRBD2. The germline gives CDR1 LNHDA, CDR2 SQIVND (reference sequence). This CDR3 contains 16 residues. V was pared by 6 bases and J by 10 bases, with 20 bases of the junction left unmatched. In DNA, the CDR3 is TGTGCCAGTAGCCCACCCCGGGCGGGAGCCCGGGAGGACCAGTACTTC. Protein product: CASSPPRAGAREDQYF.

The rearrangement joins TRBV4-2 to TRBJ2-6, with 7 bases identical to TRBD1. Germline loops: CDR1 LGHNA, CDR2 YNFKEQ. The CDR3 runs 18 residues. Losses at the gene ends were 0 bases for V and 1 base for J; bases not matched to a gene: 6. The CDR3 region has the DNA TGTGCCAGCAGCCAAGATCAGAGGGGGCAGTCTGGGGCCAACGTCCTGACTTTC. Its translation is CASSQDQRGQSGANVLTF.

J is TRBJ2-3 and V is TRBV30; TRBD2 aligns across 11 bases. Per germline, CDR1 GTSNPN and CDR2 SVGIG (reference sequence). The length of the CDR3 is 15 residues. V lost 3 bases to trimming and J lost 1 base; unmatched junction nucleotides: 3. This chain's CDR3 is CAWSPLAGGTDTQYF. CDR3 bases: TGTGCCTGGAGCCCACTAGCGGGGGGCACAGATACGCAGTATTTT. Variable domain in full (rest from reference TRBV30 and TRBJ2-3): SQTIHQWPATLVQPVGSPLSLECTVEGTSNPNLYWYRQAAGRGLQLLFYSVGIGQISSEVPQNLSASRPQDRQFILSSKKLLLSDSGFYLCAWSPLAGGTDTQYFGPGTRLTVL.

The genes are TRBV7-9 and TRBJ2-1; 8 bases agree with TRBD2. CDR1 is SEHNR and CDR2 is FQNEAQ in the germline V gene (reference sequence). This CDR3 spans 15 amino acids. The junction had 11 bases not matched to a gene; V was cut back by 5 bases and J by 8 bases. DNA for the CDR3: TGTGCCAGCAGCCCTACCCGGACTAGCCCCCATGAGCAGTTCTTC. Amino acids: CASSPTRTSPHEQFF.

The rearrangement uses TRBV9 and TRBJ2-5; the match to TRBD2 covers 10 bases. The CDR3 has 23 residues. The germline gives CDR1 SGDLS, CDR2 YYNGEE. The V and J ends lost 0 bases and 5 bases, in that order; junction bases with no gene match: 28. CDR3 sequence (DNA): TGTGCCAGCAGCGTAGGCGATGGACTCCGGGACAGGTGGACTAGCGGTATTCCGGAGACCCAGTACTTC. It codes for CASSVGDGLRDRWTSGIPETQYF.

This chain connects TRBV18 to TRBJ2-6; the D gene is possibly TRBD1 (6 bases). Per the germline V gene, CDR1 is KGHSH and CDR2 is LQKENI. This CDR3 is built from 16 residues. The ends were cut back, 5 bases at V and 0 bases at J, with 11 bases in the middle. The CDR3 DNA reads TGTGCCAGCTCAGGGACACCGGCCTCTGGGGCCAACGTCCTGACTTTC. Translating it yields CASSGTPASGANVLTF.

The chain recombines TRBV4-1 with TRBJ1-5, with 8 nucleotides matching TRBD1. CDR1 and CDR2 (germline): MGHRA, YSYEKL. Trimming took 4 bases from V and 7 from J; bases not matched to a gene: 9. This CDR3 comprises 15 residues. CDR3 amino acids: CASSRTDRGEQPQHF. The CDR3 DNA sequence: TGCGCCAGCAGCCGCACCGACAGGGGCGAACAGCCCCAGCATTTT.

V and J are TRBV28 and TRBJ1-2, with 9 positions matching TRBD1. The CDR3 is 14 amino acids. V shed 4 bases, J shed 7 bases, and the junction held 7 bases outside the gene matches. CDR1 and CDR2 from the germline V gene are MDHEN and SYDVKM. The CDR3: CASSSGTGYIGYTF. The CDR3 bases are TGTGCCAGCAGTTCCGGGACAGGGTACATTGGCTACACCTTC.

The V gene is TRBV4-1, the J gene TRBJ2-7; TRBD2 matches at 7 bases. The CDR3 runs to 14 residues. Germline CDR1 and CDR2: MGHRA and YSYEKL. Trimming cost V 3 bases and J 6 bases; bases outside gene matches: 8. DNA of the CDR3: TGCGCCAGCAGCCACGCGGGACCGGGGGGCGAGCAGTACTTC. Translated: CASSHAGPGGEQYF.

J is TRBJ2-1 and V is TRBV19; 9 positions match TRBD1. Germline V gene data show CDR1 as LNHDA and CDR2 as SQIVND (reference sequence). This CDR3 has 15 residues. Trimming at V came to 7 bases and at J to 7 bases, leaving 11 bases not matched to a gene. As DNA, the CDR3 is TGTGCCAGTAACAATCCCGGGACAGGGAATAATGAGCAGTTCTTC. Protein product: CASNNPGTGNNEQFF.

The table lists this clone with a count of one. The V and J genes are TRBV6-5 and TRBJ1-5; 7 bases are a match to TRBD1. The CDR3 length is 15 residues. Trimming removed 1 base from V and 7 bases from J; junction bases left unmatched: 7. The germline CDR1 and CDR2 sequences are MNHEY and SVGAGI. The CDR3 region is CASSYLQGYEQPQHF. For the CDR3, the DNA is TGTGCCAGCAGTTACTTACAGGGGTATGAGCAGCCCCAGCATTTT.

The chain carries TRBV19 and TRBJ1-5; TRBD1 agrees at 10 bases. CDR3 length: 16 residues. Germline V gives CDR1 LNHDA, CDR2 SQIVND (reference sequence). V was pared by 5 bases and J by 4 bases, with 8 bases of the junction left unmatched. The CDR3 region has the DNA TGTGCCAGTAGTTACGGAAGGGGACAGGGGAATCAGCCCCAGCATTTT. Translating gives CASSYGRGQGNQPQHF.

The V and J genes are TRBV28 and TRBJ1-5; D not resolved. V lost 6 bases and J 2 bases, leaving 14 bases between the germline ends. CDR3 size: 15 residues. CDR1 and CDR2 from the germline V gene are MDHEN and SYDVKM. The CDR3 reads CASRTRGWGNQPQHF. The CDR3 DNA follows: TGTGCCAGCAGGACTCGGGGATGGGGCAATCAGCCCCAGCATTTT.

The chain is built from TRBV18 and TRBJ2-7, with 12 bases identical to TRBD2. V trimming: 4 bases; J trimming: 2 bases; junction bases outside the gene matches: 6. The CDR3 runs to 16 residues. Germline V lookup: CDR1 KGHSH, CDR2 LQKENI. CDR3 protein: CASSQLLAGGPYEQYF. CDR3 coding DNA: TGTGCCAGCTCACAGCTCCTAGCGGGAGGGCCCTACGAGCAGTACTTC.

The genes are TRBV2 and TRBJ2-5; TRBD1 agrees at 10 bases. Germline trimming cut 4 bases from V and 5 bases from J; bases unmatched to any gene: 4. CDR1 and CDR2 (germline): SNHLY, FYNNEI. This CDR3 region has 14 residues. CDR3 nucleotide sequence: TGTGCCAGCAGTGCCGACAGGGGGCTGGAGACCCAGTACTTC. Encoded protein: CASSADRGLETQYF. Looking up the rest from reference TRBV2 and TRBJ2-5 gives the full variable domain: EPEVTQTPSHQVTQMGQEVILRCVPISNHLYFYWYRQILGQKVEFLVSFYNNEISEKSEIFDDQFSVERPDGSNFTLKIRSTKLEDSAMYFCASSADRGLETQYFGPGTRLLVL.

J is TRBJ2-5 and V is TRBV7-8, with 10 bases matching TRBD2. This CDR3 spans 14 amino acids. Looked up from germline, CDR1 is SGHVS and CDR2 is FQNEAQ. The V segment lost 3 bases and the J segment 5 bases; nucleotides outside the gene matches: 3. The DNA for the CDR3 is TGTGCCAGCAGCTTGAGCGGGAGGGGGGAGACCCAGTACTTC. Translation gives CASSLSGRGETQYF.

CDR3 nucleotide sequence: TGTGCCAGCATCGGTCAGAATGAAAAACTGTTTTTT. Residues: CASIGQNEKLFF. The J gene is TRBJ1-4, the V gene TRBV2, with no clear D. V was pared by 7 bases and J by 5 bases, with 8 bases between. Germline V gene sequence: CDR1 SNHLY, CDR2 FYNNEI. The CDR3 extends over 12 amino acids.

This chain uses TRBV5-5 with TRBJ2-7; 8 bases line up with TRBD2. V gave up 2 bases and J gave up 0 bases; unmatched junction bases: 1. Germline V gives CDR1 SGHKS, CDR2 YYEKEE (reference sequence). The CDR3 is 14 amino acids. The CDR3 protein is CASSFTSGSYEQYF. The CDR3 DNA reads as TGTGCCAGCAGCTTTACTAGCGGCTCCTACGAGCAGTACTTC.

V is TRBV5-1 and J is TRBJ2-2; 9 positions match TRBD1. The CDR3 has 19 amino acids. Per the germline V gene, CDR1 is SGHRS and CDR2 is YFSETQ. Germline trimming cut 1 base from V and 4 bases from J; bases unmatched to any gene: 14. This chain's CDR3 is CASSLFFRTPTGGTGELFF. As DNA, the CDR3 is TGCGCCAGCAGCTTGTTTTTCCGAACCCCGACAGGGGGCACCGGGGAGCTGTTTTTT.